This TCR beta chain was identified during a study of blood T cell repertoires in COVID-19. Only in-frame clones appear in the TCRdb table, and some are missing; sequencing was by immunoSEQ multiplex PCR. The table records about 230,000 clones, 85% to 90% of them present only once. V lost 8 bases, J lost 8 bases, and 9 bases stayed unmatched. CDR1 is MNHNY and CDR2 is SVGAGI in the germline V gene (reference sequence). The CDR3 is 15 residues long. This clonotype was sampled from a man aged 45-65 years with COVID-19, enrolled during active disease. The V gene is TRBV6-6, the J gene TRBJ1-6, with 10 bases matching TRBD1. The sequenced sample was peripheral blood. The CDR3 DNA reads TGTGCCAGCGGTCCGGGACAGGGGACGGATTCACCCCTCCACTTT. Residues: CASGPGQGTDSPLHF.